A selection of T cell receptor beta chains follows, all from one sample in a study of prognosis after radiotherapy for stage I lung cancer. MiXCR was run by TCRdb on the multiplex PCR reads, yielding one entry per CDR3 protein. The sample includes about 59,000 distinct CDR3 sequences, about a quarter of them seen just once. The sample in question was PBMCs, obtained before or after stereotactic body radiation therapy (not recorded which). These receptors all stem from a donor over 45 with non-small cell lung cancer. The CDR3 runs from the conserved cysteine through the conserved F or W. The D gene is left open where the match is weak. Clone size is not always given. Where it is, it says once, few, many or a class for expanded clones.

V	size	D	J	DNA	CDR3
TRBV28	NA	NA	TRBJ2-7	TGTGCCAACAGCTCACCGGGACAGCGGGCGTCCGAGCAGTACTTC	CANSSPGQRASEQYF
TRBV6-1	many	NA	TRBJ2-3	TGTGCCAGCACTCCTGACAGGACAGATACGCAGTATTTT	CASTPDRTDTQYF
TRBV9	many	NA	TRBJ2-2	TGTGCCAGCAGCGGCTCGCGGCCGTTTCGGACCGGGGAGCTGTTTTTT	CASSGSRPFRTGELFF
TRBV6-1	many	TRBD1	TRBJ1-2	TGTGCCAGCAGTGAGGACAGGGGCTACACCTTC	CASSEDRGYTF
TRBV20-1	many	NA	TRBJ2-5	TGCAGTGCTAGAGCCGGAGGACAAGAGACCCAGTACTTC	CSARAGGQETQYF
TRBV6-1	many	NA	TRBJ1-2	TGTGCCAGCAGTGATGGTTACATTAACTATGGCTACACCTTC	CASSDGYINYGYTF
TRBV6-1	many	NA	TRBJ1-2	TGTGCCAGCAGTCGCTGGGGTTCTAACTATGGCTACACCTTC	CASSRWGSNYGYTF
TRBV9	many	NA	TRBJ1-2	TGTGCCAGCAGCGTAGACCCCCAGGGCTGGCTTGGCTACACCTTC	CASSVDPQGWLGYTF
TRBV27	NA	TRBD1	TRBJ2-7	TGTTCCAGCAGTTTTTACTCAGGGGGTACCAAGCAGTACTTC	CSSSFYSGGTKQYF
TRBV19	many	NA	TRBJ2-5	TGTGCCAGTAGCCCCTCTGGGGAGGAGACCCAGTACTTC	CASSPSGEETQYF
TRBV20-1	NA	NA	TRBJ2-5	TGCAGTGCTACATCCCGGACTACCCAAGAGACCCAGTACTTC	CSATSRTTQETQYF
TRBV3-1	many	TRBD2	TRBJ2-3	TGTGCCAGCAGCTCCACTAGCGGGGCGACAGATACGCAGTATTTT	CASSSTSGATDTQYF
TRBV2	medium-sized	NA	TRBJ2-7	TGTGCCAGCAGTGTACGGGGTTACGAGCAGTACTTC	CASSVRGYEQYF
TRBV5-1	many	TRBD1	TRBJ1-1	TGCGCCAGCAGCCTTGGACAGGGCGCTGAAGCTTTCTTT	CASSLGQGAEAFF
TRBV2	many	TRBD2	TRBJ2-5	TGTGCCAGGGGACTAGCGGGGCGACAAGAGACCCAGTACTTC	CARGLAGRQETQYF
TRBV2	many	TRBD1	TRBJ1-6	TGTGCCAGCAGTGTCGGACAGGGTCTTTCACCCCTCCACTTT	CASSVGQGLSPLHF
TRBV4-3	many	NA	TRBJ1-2	TGCGCCAGCAGCCAGGACCCGGGACGCAACTATGGCTACACCTTC	CASSQDPGRNYGYTF
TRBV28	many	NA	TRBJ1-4	TGTGCCAGCAGTTCCCCCGGGGAGGGTGGTAATGAAAAACTGTTTTTT	CASSSPGEGGNEKLFF
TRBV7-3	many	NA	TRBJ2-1	TGTGCCAGCAGCTCGGGACCAAACAATGAGCAGTTCTTC	CASSSGPNNEQFF
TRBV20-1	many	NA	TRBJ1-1	TGCAGTGCTAGCTCTCGACCCTCTGAAGCTTTCTTT	CSASSRPSEAFF
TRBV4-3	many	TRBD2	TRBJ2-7	TGCGCCAGCAGCCAAGATGTGCGGGGGGTAACCTACGAGCAGTACTTC	CASSQDVRGVTYEQYF
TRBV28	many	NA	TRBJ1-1	TGTGCCATCCAAGACCGGTTGAACACTGAAGCTTTCTTT	CAIQDRLNTEAFF
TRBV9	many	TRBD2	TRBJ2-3	TGTGCCAGCAGCGTAGGGGGGACTAGGGTCGATACGCAGTATTTT	CASSVGGTRVDTQYF
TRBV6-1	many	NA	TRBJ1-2	TGTGCCAGCAGTGAAGTGGGGCAGAACTATGGCTACACCTTC	CASSEVGQNYGYTF
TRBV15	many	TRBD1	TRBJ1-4	TGTGCCACCAGCAGTCGACAGGGGAGGAATGAAAAACTGTTTTTT	CATSSRQGRNEKLFF
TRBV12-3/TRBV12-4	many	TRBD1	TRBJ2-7	TGTGCCAGCAGTAAGACCGGGACAGGTTCCTACGAGCAGTACTTC	CASSKTGTGSYEQYF
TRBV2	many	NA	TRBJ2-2	TGTGCCAGCAGTTTTGGCAGAGGCACCGGGGAGCTGTTTTTT	CASSFGRGTGELFF